Below, 18 T cell receptor beta chains from the same sample are listed, as sequenced in a study of OX40 agonist ivuxolimab in advanced cancers. The table came from immunoSEQ multiplex PCR; TCRdb's copy has only in-frame clones and leaves some out. The sample contains 60,000 or so clones, about 86% of which appear only once. Specimen: CD4+ or CD8+ T cells sorted from blood, collected in a trial of the OX40 agonist ivuxolimab. Every receptor here comes from an adult with an advanced solid tumor such as melanoma, head and neck, liver or kidney cancer.

This clone was observed a single time. V gene TRBV5-1 combines with J gene TRBJ1-2, with a tentative D call TRBD1 (6 bases). The CDR3 is made up of 14 amino acids. Germline lookup yields CDR1 SGHRS and CDR2 YFSETQ. Trimming stripped 0 bases from V and 3 bases from J, with 9 bases between. The chain's CDR3 is CASSLGGGYYGYTF. CDR3 nucleotides: TGCGCCAGCAGCTTGGGCGGGGGCTACTATGGCTACACCTTC.

The chain couples TRBV27 to TRBJ1-3; no clear D gene. The CDR3 spans 16 residues. The V end was cut by 0 bases, the J end by 0 bases, with 9 bases between. Germline CDR1 and CDR2: MNHEY and SMNVEV (reference sequence). The CDR3 nucleotides read TGTGCCAGCAGTTTATCCGGGGTACTCTCTGGAAACACCATATATTTT. Translating gives CASSLSGVLSGNTIYF.

The chain is built from TRBV18 and TRBJ1-2; TRBD1 might be the D (5 bases). The CDR3 length is 15 residues. Germline loops: CDR1 KGHSH, CDR2 LQKENI. The germline V and J ends were trimmed by 0 bases and 4 bases, with 12 bases remaining between them. The CDR3 DNA sequence: TGTGCCAGCTCACCACCAGGGGCCAGGGCCTATGGCTACACCTTC. Residues: CASSPPGARAYGYTF.

This chain joins TRBV5-1 and TRBJ2-1; 13 bases are a match to TRBD2. Per germline, CDR1 SGHRS and CDR2 YFSETQ. CDR3 length equals 17 residues. Trimming cost V 2 bases and J 0 bases; bases outside gene matches: 2. As DNA, the CDR3 is TGCGCCAGCAGCTTAAGGACTAGCGGGAGCTCCTACAATGAGCAGTTCTTC. Translated: CASSLRTSGSSYNEQFF.

The chain links TRBV4-1 to TRBJ2-1, with a tentative D call TRBD1 (6 bases). V was pared by 4 bases and J by 4 bases, with 17 bases between. This CDR3 has 16 residues. Looked up from germline, CDR1 is MGHRA and CDR2 is YSYEKL. CDR3 region: CASSLSNLGAYNEQFF. The CDR3, as DNA: TGCGCCAGCAGCCTTTCCAATTTGGGGGCTTACAATGAGCAGTTCTTC.

This clone was observed a handful of times. This chain joins TRBV6-1 and TRBJ2-2; weak D call: TRBD2 (7 bases). Germline assignment: CDR1 MNHNS and CDR2 SASEGT. Trimming shortened V by 4 bases and J by 7 bases, and 16 bases separated the two germline ends. The CDR3 loop spans 15 amino acids. The CDR3 DNA follows: TGTGCCAGCAGTGGGCCCGGGGGGCCGGGCGGGGAGCTGTTTTTT. It yields the protein CASSGPGGPGGELFF.

In DNA form, the CDR3 reads TGCGCCAGCAGCTTGAGGGCAGGGCGGGACGAGCAGTACTTC. It specifies CASSLRAGRDEQYF. The gene calls are TRBV5-1 and TRBJ2-7; D is possibly TRBD1 or TRBD2 (5 bases each). V dropped 1 base and J dropped 5 bases, with 13 bases sitting between them. Germline V lookup: CDR1 SGHRS, CDR2 YFSETQ. The CDR3 spans 14 residues.

CDR3 DNA sequence: TGCAGCGTTGATTCTTCTGGACTAGCGGGAGACTACGAGCAGTACTTC. It codes for CSVDSSGLAGDYEQYF. This chain joins TRBV29-1 and TRBJ2-7, with 13 bases identical to TRBD2. The length of the CDR3 is 16 residues. Germline CDR1 is SQVTM and CDR2 is ANQGSEA. Germline trimming cut 3 bases from V and 3 bases from J; bases unmatched to any gene: 8.

This clone was observed a few times. V and J are TRBV6-6 and TRBJ2-5; the D is unclear. The germline V gene has CDR1 MNHNY and CDR2 SVGAGI (reference sequence). This CDR3 is built from 10 residues. V lost 7 bases and J lost 0, with 0 bases in between. The CDR3 reads CASNQETQYF. The CDR3 coding sequence is TGTGCCAGCAACCAAGAGACCCAGTACTTC.

The chain combines TRBV6-6 with TRBJ2-3, with 7 bases matching TRBD2. The length of the CDR3 is 14 residues. From germline, CDR1 is MNHNY and CDR2 SVGAGI (reference sequence). After removal of 7 bases from V and 2 bases from J, the junction contained 6 bases not matched to a gene. This CDR3 is CASTLLATTDTQYF. The CDR3 DNA reads as TGTGCCAGCACCCTACTAGCGACCACAGATACGCAGTATTTT.

J is TRBJ1-1 and V is TRBV10-3, with D hard to call. The CDR3 extends over 15 amino acids. V lost 0 bases and J lost 11, with 19 bases in between. Germline values: CDR1 ENHRY, CDR2 SYGVKD. The CDR3 loop is CAISESVEGLGLAFF. In nucleotides, the CDR3 is TGTGCCATCAGTGAGTCGGTTGAAGGGCTTGGGCTGGCTTTCTTT.

The V and J genes are TRBV15 and TRBJ1-2; maybe TRBD1 (6 bases). Per the germline V gene, CDR1 is LNHNV and CDR2 is YYDKDF (reference sequence). The CDR3 contains 13 residues. Deletions cut 5 bases from V and 7 bases from J, with 14 bases between. CDR3 DNA sequence: TGTGCCACCAGCCAGATTGGGGGCTTTGGCTACACCTTC. As protein: CATSQIGGFGYTF.

The rearrangement uses TRBV6-5 and TRBJ2-7; 8 bases fit TRBD2. Germline V CDR1 and CDR2: MNHEY, SVGAGI. There are 14 residues in the CDR3. The trim removed 6 bases at V and 2 bases at J, leaving 6 bases unmatched. The CDR3 is CASSRTSKTYEQYF. CDR3 in DNA: TGTGCCAGCAGCCGGACTAGCAAGACCTACGAGCAGTACTTC.

This sequence joins TRBV6-5 and TRBJ1-1, with D perhaps matching TRBD1 (6 bases). This CDR3 has 14 amino acids. Germline assignment: CDR1 MNHEY and CDR2 SVGAGI. V lost 9 bases, J lost 2 bases, and 16 bases lay in between. The chain's CDR3 is CASYRARKNTEAFF. DNA for the CDR3: TGTGCCAGTTACAGGGCTAGAAAAAACACTGAAGCTTTCTTT.

This clone was seen once. The genes are TRBV6-5 and TRBJ2-5, with unresolved D. The CDR3 runs to 13 residues. The V and J ends lost 5 bases and 3 bases respectively, with 10 bases between them. Germline assignment: CDR1 MNHEY and CDR2 SVGAGI. CDR3 sequence reads: CASSRSGEETQYF. The CDR3 DNA sequence: TGTGCCAGCAGTCGCAGTGGGGAAGAGACCCAGTACTTC.

The count of this clone is one. The chain employs TRBV29-1 and TRBJ2-7; D gene ambiguous. The CDR3 contains 13 residues. Trimming pared 4 bases from V and 6 bases from J, leaving 16 bases between. Germline lookup yields CDR1 SQVTM and CDR2 ANQGSEA. The CDR3 here is CSVGSVSQGEQYF. CDR3 bases: TGCAGCGTTGGGTCGGTATCCCAAGGCGAGCAGTACTTC.

The V gene is TRBV4-2, the J gene TRBJ2-7; TRBD2 aligns across 7 bases. The CDR3 runs 14 residues. V was clipped by 0 bases and J by 6 bases; unmatched bases: 5. Per the germline V gene, CDR1 is LGHNA and CDR2 is YNFKEQ. In nucleotides, the CDR3 is TGTGCCAGCAGCCAAGATGGCCAGCGGGGCGAGCAGTACTTC. It yields the protein CASSQDGQRGEQYF.

The chain employs TRBV2 and TRBJ2-3; 7 positions agree with TRBD2. The length of the CDR3 is 13 residues. The germline V gene has CDR1 SNHLY and CDR2 FYNNEI. V lost 10 bases and J lost 2; bases outside the gene matches: 6. CDR3: CATARGVTDTQYF. As DNA, the CDR3 is TGTGCCACCGCCCGGGGGGTCACAGATACGCAGTATTTT.